This passage covers 26 T cell receptor beta chains from one sample sequenced in a study of technical replicates of blood from several donors. The assay was immunoSEQ multiplex PCR, and TCRdb's table has in-frame clones only and misses some. The sample has tens of thousands of clones; approximately 97% are singletons. Sequences were obtained from T cells isolated from PBMCs. Every receptor here comes from a human donor in good health.

The chain has TRBV27 and TRBJ2-1; 7 positions agree with TRBD1. Germline trimming cut 2 bases from V and 0 bases from J; bases unmatched to any gene: 4. Per germline, CDR1 MNHEY and CDR2 SMNVEV (reference sequence). CDR3 size: 16 residues. The DNA of the CDR3 is TGTGCCAGCAGTTTAATAGGGGGCCTCTCCTACAATGAGCAGTTCTTC. This translates into CASSLIGGLSYNEQFF.

The gene calls are TRBV7-8 and TRBJ1-2; D unresolved. CDR1 is SGHVS and CDR2 is FQNEAQ in the germline V gene. Trimming cost V 5 bases and J 4 bases, with 14 bases left between them. This CDR3 has 14 residues. The chain's CDR3 is CASSLRRETYGYTF. The CDR3, as DNA: TGTGCCAGCAGCCTCAGACGGGAAACCTATGGCTACACCTTC.

This sequence joins TRBV29-1 and TRBJ2-5; 11 bases are a match to TRBD2. The CDR3 has 14 amino acids. With 5 bases clipped from V and 4 bases from J, the junction kept 6 bases outside the gene matches. CDR1 is SQVTM and CDR2 is ANQGSEA in the germline V gene. The chain's CDR3 is CSVNLAGGVETQYF. The CDR3 coding sequence is TGCAGCGTTAATTTAGCGGGGGGGGTAGAGACCCAGTACTTC.

This rearrangement joins TRBV4-1 to TRBJ2-7; possibly TRBD1 for D (6 bases). CDR3 length: 15 amino acids. V was cut by 0 bases and J by 1 base, with 10 bases left in between. CDR1 and CDR2 (germline): MGHRA, YSYEKL. The CDR3 loop reads CASSQDLGQSYEQYF. Here the CDR3 DNA reads TGCGCCAGCAGCCAAGATTTGGGACAATCCTACGAGCAGTACTTC.

The J gene is TRBJ1-5, the V gene TRBV9; D may be TRBD1 (5 bases). The germline gives CDR1 SGDLS, CDR2 YYNGEE. With 4 bases removed from V and 3 bases from J, the gap between germline ends came to 14 bases. CDR3 size: 15 residues. CDR3 sequence (DNA): TGTGCCAGCAGCCCTGGGGGGGGGATCAATCAGCCCCAGCATTTT. Translating gives CASSPGGGINQPQHF.

The rearrangement links TRBV11-3 to TRBJ1-1; unclear D gene. The CDR3 runs to 16 residues. Trimming left V 0 bases short and J 5 bases short, with 16 bases between. Germline CDR1 and CDR2: SGHNT and YENEEA. The CDR3 bases are TGTGCCAGCAGCTTAGACCTGAACTCGAGAAAGACTGAAGCTTTCTTT. Its protein is CASSLDLNSRKTEAFF. Drawing the rest from reference TRBV11-3 and TRBJ1-1, the complete variable domain is EAGVVQSPRYKIIEKKQPVAFWCNPISGHNTLYWYLQNLGQGPELLIRYENEEAVDDSQLPKDRFSAERLKGVDSTLKIQPAELGDSAVYLCASSLDLNSRKTEAFFGQGTRLTVV.

The chain links TRBV4-1 to TRBJ1-2, with 8 bases matching TRBD1. The CDR3 has 20 residues. After removal of 0 bases from V and 4 bases from J, the junction contained 19 bases not matched to a gene. Germline V gene lookup returns CDR1 MGHRA and CDR2 YSYEKL. CDR3 sequence reads: CASSQDRERDRGRGGYGYTF. The CDR3 bases are TGCGCCAGCAGCCAAGATAGGGAACGAGACAGGGGCCGAGGGGGCTATGGCTACACCTTC.

V usage is TRBV29-1 and J usage is TRBJ2-3; D may be TRBD2 (6 bases). The V gene lost 2 bases and the J gene lost 2 bases, with 11 bases spanning the gap. CDR1 SQVTM and CDR2 ANQGSEA come from the germline V gene. This CDR3 has 14 residues. The CDR3 region has the DNA TGCAGCGTTGAAACGCGGGGCCACACAGATACGCAGTATTTT. This encodes CSVETRGHTDTQYF.

The chain recombines TRBV30 with TRBJ2-7; the D gene is possibly TRBD2 (7 bases). V lost 5 bases to trimming and J lost 3 bases, with 14 bases between them. The CDR3 spans 13 residues. Per the germline V gene, CDR1 is GTSNPN and CDR2 is SVGIG (reference sequence). The CDR3 reads CAWRRGGLYEQYF. CDR3 nucleotides: TGTGCCTGGCGACGCGGGGGCCTCTACGAGCAGTACTTC.

As DNA, the CDR3 is TGCGCCAGCAGCCACATTGGACAGGGGGCGGGTCAGCCCCAGCATTTT. Translation gives CASSHIGQGAGQPQHF. The V call is TRBV4-1, the J call TRBJ1-5, with TRBD1 matching over 11 bases. V was pared by 3 bases and J by 6 bases, with 7 bases of the junction left unmatched. CDR3 length: 16 amino acids. CDR1 is MGHRA and CDR2 is YSYEKL in the germline V gene.

This chain uses TRBV6-5 with TRBJ1-6; D gene ambiguous. The CDR3 extends over 15 amino acids. Deletions cut 5 bases from V and 1 base from J, with 9 bases between. Germline V gene lookup returns CDR1 MNHEY and CDR2 SVGAGI. CDR3 loop: CASSPEVSYNSPLHF. The CDR3, as DNA: TGTGCCAGCAGTCCGGAGGTGTCCTATAATTCACCCCTCCACTTT.

The chain uses TRBV9 and TRBJ1-4, with D unresolved. V gave up 0 bases and J gave up 0 bases, with 9 bases separating them. The germline CDR1 and CDR2 sequences are SGDLS and YYNGEE. The CDR3 sequence is 16 residues long. The CDR3 nucleotides read TGTGCCAGCAGCGTAGGGCCCATGACAACTAATGAAAAACTGTTTTTT. Protein product: CASSVGPMTTNEKLFF.

This chain joins TRBV9 and TRBJ2-1, with a weak D call TRBD2 (6 bases). The CDR3 consists of 13 residues. Trimming removed 6 bases at V and 7 bases at J, with 14 bases between. The germline CDR1 and CDR2 sequences are SGDLS and YYNGEE. In nucleotides, the CDR3 is TGTGCCAGCATGGGGGACTTGGATAATGAGCAGTTCTTC. Amino acid sequence: CASMGDLDNEQFF.

V usage is TRBV11-2 and J usage is TRBJ1-2; 8 bases line up with TRBD1. The V gene end was trimmed by 6 bases and the J gene end by 5 bases; junction bases not matched to a gene: 8. The CDR3 has 14 residues. Germline CDR1 and CDR2: SGHAT and FQNNGV. CDR3: CASSQQGGEYGYTF. The CDR3 DNA reads as TGTGCCAGCAGTCAACAGGGGGGCGAGTATGGCTACACCTTC.

The chain uses TRBV6-5 and TRBJ1-2, with a weak D call TRBD1 (5 bases). The CDR3 is 13 amino acids. V was shortened by 7 bases and J by 5 bases, with 14 bases between the two germline ends. Germline CDR1 is MNHEY and CDR2 is SVGAGI. CDR3: CASTPGGAYGYTF. The CDR3 DNA follows: TGTGCCAGCACACCAGGCGGGGCTTATGGCTACACCTTC.

The chain employs TRBV5-8 and TRBJ2-1; 7 bases match TRBD1. The CDR3 loop spans 15 amino acids. Germline lookup yields CDR1 SGHTS and CDR2 YDEGEE. The J segment lost 1 base and the V segment lost 3 bases, leaving 4 bases of the junction unmatched. This CDR3 is CASSSQGTSYNEQFF. The CDR3 DNA follows: TGTGCCAGCAGCTCACAGGGGACGTCCTACAATGAGCAGTTCTTC.

This chain uses TRBV5-4 with TRBJ1-1; the D gene is possibly TRBD1 (5 bases). The germline V gene encodes CDR1 SGHNT and CDR2 YYREEE (reference sequence). The CDR3 has 13 amino acids. V was shortened by 1 base and J by 7 bases, with 11 bases between the two germline ends. Here the CDR3 DNA reads TGTGCCAGCAGCTTGATTGACGACAGTGAAGCTTTCTTT. Protein: CASSLIDDSEAFF.

The gene calls are TRBV6-6 and TRBJ2-5; 10 positions agree with TRBD1. This CDR3 is built from 14 residues. Germline loops: CDR1 MNHNY, CDR2 SVGAGI (reference sequence). The V segment lost 8 bases and the J segment 7 bases; nucleotides outside the gene matches: 10. The CDR3 coding sequence is TGTGCCAGCCGGCTCGGACAGGGGGTTGGGACCCAGTACTTC. This sequence encodes CASRLGQGVGTQYF.

The chain carries TRBV19 and TRBJ2-7; TRBD2 agrees at 10 bases. V gave up 3 bases and J gave up 4 bases; unmatched junction bases: 3. Germline V gene sequence: CDR1 LNHDA, CDR2 SQIVND (reference sequence). The CDR3 length is 14 residues. The CDR3 DNA is TGTGCCAGTAGTATCAGCGGGGGGGTTTACGAGCAGTACTTC. Protein: CASSISGGVYEQYF. The entire variable domain, with the rest obtained from reference TRBV19 and TRBJ2-7, is as follows: DGGITQSPKYLFRKEGQNVTLSCEQNLNHDAMYWYRQDPGQGLRLIYYSQIVNDFQKGDIAEGYSVSREKKESFPLTVTSAQKNPTAFYLCASSISGGVYEQYFGPGTRLTVT.

V usage is TRBV2 and J usage is TRBJ2-2; 8 positions agree with TRBD2. The CDR3 has 17 amino acids. V shed 4 bases, J shed 5 bases, and the junction held 12 bases outside the gene matches. Germline assignment: CDR1 SNHLY and CDR2 FYNNEI. CDR3 protein: CASSAHVGLVDTGELFF. The CDR3 nucleotides are TGTGCCAGCAGTGCCCACGTGGGACTAGTCGATACCGGGGAGCTGTTTTTT.

The gene calls are TRBV4-1 and TRBJ1-2; 10 positions match TRBD1. CDR3 length: 16 amino acids. In germline, CDR1 is MGHRA, CDR2 YSYEKL. The ends lost 1 base at V and 3 bases at J; junction bases unmatched: 5. CDR3 amino acids: CASSQGRDRGDYGYTF. CDR3 coding DNA: TGCGCCAGCAGCCAAGGTCGGGACAGGGGTGACTATGGCTACACCTTC.

The chain joins TRBV19 to TRBJ2-7, with a tentative D call TRBD2 (5 bases). Trimming cost V 11 bases and J 0 bases, with 14 bases left between them. Germline CDR1 reads LNHDA; CDR2 reads SQIVND (reference sequence). The CDR3 covers 13 residues. The CDR3 DNA sequence: TGTGCCTCCGGGGTCGGAAGCTCCTACGAGCAGTACTTC. It specifies CASGVGSSYEQYF.

V and J are TRBV5-4 and TRBJ1-4, with D perhaps TRBD1 (6 bases). The CDR3 runs 16 residues. The germline V gene encodes CDR1 SGHNT and CDR2 YYREEE (reference sequence). The V end was cut by 4 bases, the J end by 1 base, with 14 bases between. The CDR3 DNA reads as TGTGCCAGCAGCGATCAGGGGTTCAGAACTAATGAAAAACTGTTTTTT. It encodes CASSDQGFRTNEKLFF.

The rearrangement uses TRBV14 and TRBJ2-2; 7 bases align to TRBD1. The trim removed 2 bases at V and 6 bases at J, leaving 6 bases unmatched. The V gene's germline CDR1 is SGHDN and CDR2 FVKESK. The CDR3 is made up of 15 amino acids. CDR3 nucleotides: TGTGCCAGCAGCCAAATGGACAGGAAGGCCGGGGAGCTGTTTTTT. Its translation: CASSQMDRKAGELFF.

The chain links TRBV5-1 to TRBJ2-1; 7 nucleotides line up with TRBD2. This CDR3 has 16 residues. V shed 2 bases and J 7 bases; nucleotides not matched to a gene: 12. Germline V gives CDR1 SGHRS, CDR2 YFSETQ. CDR3 residues: CASSLYSGALGNEQFF. The CDR3 DNA follows: TGCGCCAGCAGCTTATACAGCGGGGCTTTGGGAAATGAGCAGTTCTTC.

This clone has just one count. The chain carries TRBV19 and TRBJ2-2; possible D gene TRBD2, 5 bases. The CDR3 runs 15 residues. V was pared by 6 bases and J by 0 bases, with 11 bases between. From germline, CDR1 is LNHDA and CDR2 SQIVND (reference sequence). The CDR3 loop is CASRPGVANTGELFF. CDR3 bases: TGTGCCAGTAGGCCCGGGGTCGCGAACACCGGGGAGCTGTTTTTT.